This entry concerns a single T cell receptor beta chain. Its antigen is unidentified. The data derive from a study of identical twins. Unique molecular identifiers were in the cDNA, with template-switch universal primer binding. TCRdb passed the 5' RACE reads through MiXCR, listing each CDR3 protein once. The table lists under 250,000 distinct CDR3 sequences, roughly 10% of them singletons. Broader study findings: In cord blood, abundant beta clonotypes had fewer insertions; memory showed no trend.

The sequence was obtained from a woman aged 18 to 35 in good health. The sequencing sample was made of memory (CD45RO+) T cells sorted from blood.

The CDR3, as DNA: TGTGCCAGCTCACCACGGTTGACAGCAAATACCTACGAGCAGTACTTC. Its translation: CASSPRLTANTYEQYF. V gene TRBV18 combines with J gene TRBJ2-7; a possible D gene is TRBD1 (5 bases). The length of the CDR3 is 16 residues. Germline V CDR1 and CDR2: KGHSH, LQKENI. V shed 1 base and J shed 2 bases, with 15 bases lying between them.